A single sample is the source of the 11 T cell receptor beta chains below, sequenced in a study of blood T cell repertoires in COVID-19. The protocol was immunoSEQ multiplex PCR, while the TCRdb copy is restricted to in-frame clones and leaves out a portion. This table holds tens of thousands of clones, around 79% found once. The sequencing input was peripheral blood. The origin of the receptors is a man in his fifties or sixties with acute or convalescent COVID-19.

This chain connects TRBV2 to TRBJ1-4; the match to TRBD1 covers 8 bases. The CDR3 is 14 amino acids. Trimming removed 6 bases from V and 6 bases from J; junction bases left unmatched: 6. Germline values: CDR1 SNHLY, CDR2 FYNNEI. CDR3 nucleotides: TGTGCCAGCAGGGAGGACAGGGCGGATGAAAAACTGTTTTTT. Protein product: CASREDRADEKLFF.

This clone was picked up one time. J is TRBJ2-6 and V is TRBV21-1; whether TRBD1, the table's D call, matches the DNA was not checked. TRBV21-1 is a pseudogene locus. The CDR3 is 18 residues long. CDR3 protein: CASSKSSRGPSGANVLTF. Here the CDR3 DNA reads TGTGCCAGCAGCAAAAGTTCAAGGGGCCCCTCTGGGGCCAACGTCCTGACTTTC.

The CDR3 here is CASSQGALGAGELFF. DNA of the CDR3: TGTGCCAGCTCCCAGGGGGCGTTAGGGGCCGGGGAGCTGTTTTTT. The chain carries TRBV2 and TRBJ2-2; TRBD1 aligns across 8 bases. The germline CDR1 and CDR2 sequences are SNHLY and FYNNEI. The CDR3 has 15 amino acids. With V trimmed by 8 bases and J by 6 bases, 11 bases remained unmatched. The full variable domain, in which reference TRBV2 and TRBJ2-2 provide the parts outside the CDR3, is EPEVTQTPSHQVTQMGQEVILRCVPISNHLYFYWYRQILGQKVEFLVSFYNNEISEKSEIFDDQFSVERPDGSNFTLKIRSTKLEDSAMYFCASSQGALGAGELFFGEGSRLTVL.

The rearrangement uses TRBV5-1 and TRBJ2-5, with 8 nucleotides matching TRBD2. After removal of 3 bases from V and 3 bases from J, the junction contained 13 bases not matched to a gene. The CDR3 is 17 amino acids. Germline V lookup: CDR1 SGHRS, CDR2 YFSETQ. The CDR3 DNA follows: TGCGCCAGCAGCTCCCTTCTGGGCTCAGCGGGAGAAGAGACCCAGTACTTC. Its protein is CASSSLLGSAGEETQYF.

The gene calls are TRBV27 and TRBJ2-7; TRBD2 matches at 8 bases. Trimming at V came to 8 bases and at J to 0 bases, leaving 6 bases not matched to a gene. In germline, CDR1 is MNHEY, CDR2 SMNVEV (reference sequence). This CDR3 spans 14 amino acids. CDR3 residues: CASGERGSSYEQYF. The CDR3 DNA reads as TGTGCCAGCGGAGAGCGGGGGAGCTCCTACGAGCAGTACTTC.

The chain links TRBV11-2 to TRBJ2-7; 9 bases align to TRBD1. Losses at the gene ends were 3 bases for V and 8 bases for J; bases not matched to a gene: 8. CDR3 length: 14 residues. The germline V gene encodes CDR1 SGHAT and CDR2 FQNNGV. The chain's CDR3 is CASSFQWTGEKQYF. In DNA, the CDR3 is TGTGCCAGCAGCTTCCAGTGGACAGGGGAGAAGCAGTACTTC.

The chain uses TRBV14 and TRBJ2-1; D may be TRBD2 (6 bases). Trimming took 0 bases from V and 8 from J, leaving 14 bases between them. The CDR3 consists of 15 residues. Looked up from germline, CDR1 is SGHDN and CDR2 is FVKESK. CDR3 in amino acids: CASSQEAGGSHEQFF. In DNA form, the CDR3 reads TGTGCCAGCAGCCAAGAGGCCGGAGGGAGCCATGAGCAGTTCTTC.

This sequence joins TRBV28 and TRBJ1-5; 9 bases map to TRBD1. In germline, CDR1 is MDHEN, CDR2 SYDVKM. This CDR3 region has 16 residues. The V gene end was trimmed by 3 bases and the J gene end by 7 bases; junction bases not matched to a gene: 10. CDR3 protein: CASSFRQGVQGQPQHF. CDR3 in DNA: TGTGCCAGCAGTTTCAGACAGGGGGTGCAGGGGCAGCCCCAGCATTTT.

The chain uses TRBV7-9 and TRBJ1-1, with a tentative D call TRBD1 (5 bases). The CDR3 contains 15 residues. The germline V gene encodes CDR1 SEHNR and CDR2 FQNEAQ (reference sequence). The germline V and J ends were trimmed by 3 bases and 1 base, with 12 bases remaining between them. The chain's CDR3 is CASSFTRAKNTEAFF. As DNA, the CDR3 is TGTGCCAGCAGCTTCACCAGGGCCAAGAACACTGAAGCTTTCTTT.

J is TRBJ1-5 and V is TRBV28; tentative D call: TRBD1 (6 bases). V was cut by 4 bases and J by 3 bases, with 16 bases left in between. Germline assignment: CDR1 MDHEN and CDR2 SYDVKM. The CDR3 runs to 16 residues. The CDR3 spells CASSSAHGDNNQPQHF. In DNA form, the CDR3 reads TGTGCCAGCAGTTCCGCGCATGGGGACAACAATCAGCCCCAGCATTTT.

The chain links TRBV5-4 to TRBJ1-6, with a possible D match to TRBD1 (5 bases). This CDR3 region has 16 residues. The germline V gene encodes CDR1 SGHNT and CDR2 YYREEE (reference sequence). V shed 5 bases and J shed 4 bases, with 16 bases lying between them. The CDR3: CASRSGGDFYNSPLHF. The DNA for the CDR3 is TGTGCCAGCAGATCCGGGGGGGACTTTTATAATTCACCCCTCCACTTT. The complete variable domain, with remaining parts taken from reference TRBV5-4 and TRBJ1-6, reads ETGVTQSPTHLIKTRGQQVTLRCSSQSGHNTVSWYQQALGQGPQFIFQYYREEENGRGNFPPRFSGLQFPNYSSELNVNALELDDSALYLCASRSGGDFYNSPLHFGNGTRLTVT.